This TCR beta chain was sequenced for a study of shared clonotypes between healthy human individuals. Study-wide findings and caveats: Naive CD4 clonotypes were shared across several donors at about 5%.

A word on this clone: The antigen is not known. The conserved closing phenylalanine or tryptophan is absent in this CDR3, likely reflecting a read error. The DNA is omitted, as the CDR3 cannot be located on it reliably, and the CDR3 follows TCRdb's listing.

Clones were sequenced by immunoSEQ multiplex PCR, and TCRdb holds only the in-frame ones, with some missing. This table holds roughly 2.2 million clones, approximately 95% found once. Sequenced material: naive CD4+ T cells from PBMCs. Subset described: CD45RA+ positively selected. The TCR comes from a young man in good health. Some clones in this sample may be carry-over from other donors' samples.

CDR3 protein: CASSLSIGFVLSI. The chain employs TRBV27 and TRBJ2-7. CDR1 MNHEY and CDR2 SMNVEV come from the germline V gene (reference sequence). The CDR3 has 13 residues if both end residues are counted.